This T cell receptor (beta chain) is drawn from a study of T cell repertoires in cytomegalovirus infection. Across the study: Carrying CMV and the relevant HLA type showed in public TCR beta signatures. Study-level points and caveats: Adding up the frequency of public TCR beta families identified people who carried CMV plus the relevant HLA. CMV-specific TCR beta clonotypes restricted by HLA-C were the ones dominating the ex vivo response.

TCRdb analysed the reads with MiXCR anew, one entry per CDR3 protein. The table lists 450,000 to 650,000 distinct CDR3 sequences, about 25% of them singletons. The length of the CDR3 is 15 residues. CDR1 and CDR2 (germline): KGHSH, LQKENI. The J segment lost 2 bases and the V segment lost 6 bases, leaving 7 bases of the junction unmatched. Of note for this clonotype: The antigen remains undetermined.

The chain recombines TRBV18 with TRBJ2-3, with TRBD2 matching over 8 bases. The receptor was isolated from a human donor in good health (CMV status not recorded). Some clones in this sample may be carry-over from other donors' samples. Input material: PBMCs. CDR3 sequence (DNA): TGTGCCAGCTCCTCCCTAGCGGGTTTCACAGATACGCAGTATTTT. Translation: CASSSLAGFTDTQYF.